This entry concerns a single T cell receptor (beta chain). Expressed TCRB transcripts were sequenced because the entire RNA isolate underwent reverse transcription. Using immunoSEQ multiplex PCR, the repertoire was profiled, and TCRdb retains in-frame clones only, with some absent. Of 390,000 or so clones listed, approximately 15% were seen once; the top ten hold less than 0.04%. This record belongs to a study of beta chain features in type 1 diabetes. CDR3 length equals 15 residues. The V gene lost 1 base and the J gene lost 4 bases, with 13 bases spanning the gap. Germline values: CDR1 SGDLS, CDR2 YYNGEE.

The sample comprised naive CD4+ T cells from blood. The V gene is TRBV9, the J gene TRBJ2-3, with D perhaps TRBD2 (5 bases). This clonotype originated in a man younger than 40 in good health. In DNA, the CDR3 is TGTGCCAGCAGCGTAAGGCTAGCCTGGTCAGATACGCAGTATTTT. Residues: CASSVRLAWSDTQYF.